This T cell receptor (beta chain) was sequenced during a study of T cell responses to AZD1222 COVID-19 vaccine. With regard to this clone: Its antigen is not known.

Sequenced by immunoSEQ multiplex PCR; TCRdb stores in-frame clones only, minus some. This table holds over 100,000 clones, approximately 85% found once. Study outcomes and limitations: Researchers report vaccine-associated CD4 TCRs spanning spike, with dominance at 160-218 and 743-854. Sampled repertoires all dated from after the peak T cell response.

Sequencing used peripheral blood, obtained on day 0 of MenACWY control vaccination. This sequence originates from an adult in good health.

CDR3 DNA: TGTGCCTGGAGTAGGGACGGTGATCAGCCCCAGCATTTT. This sequence encodes CAWSRDGDQPQHF. This sequence joins TRBV30 and TRBJ1-5, with TRBD1 as a possible D gene (5 bases). CDR1 and CDR2 (germline): GTSNPN, SVGIG (reference sequence). The CDR3 extends over 13 amino acids. Trimming removed 2 bases from V and 5 bases from J, with 10 bases in between.